This T cell receptor (beta chain) was captured in a study of T cells after posttransplantation cyclophosphamide. Overall study findings and caveats: Donor-recipient repertoire similarity was low at 1-2 months, rising over year one.

This clone has a count of ten or more. Its matching antigen is unknown. Clones were read by immunoSEQ multiplex PCR, and TCRdb kept only the in-frame ones, dropping some. Found here are about 25,000 clones, no singletons; the ten largest cover about 2%. The CDR3 covers 20 residues. Cyclophosphamide on days +3 and +4 followed busulfan-fludarabine conditioning and a marrow graft. The sequence was collected from a young adult male patient who received an allogeneic stem cell transplant from a related donor, was CMV-positive, and had no GVHD. Some T cells may have originated in the graft donor. The chain carries TRBV21-1 and TRBJ1-4. TRBV21-1 has pseudogene status. The input for sequencing was PBMCs, taken after allogeneic stem cell transplant with posttransplant cyclophosphamide. For the CDR3, the DNA is TGTGCCAGCAGCCCCCTGAGACGGTGGCCCAGGAGGGCGACTAATGAAAAACTGTTTTTT. The encoded protein is CASSPLRRWPRRATNEKLFF.